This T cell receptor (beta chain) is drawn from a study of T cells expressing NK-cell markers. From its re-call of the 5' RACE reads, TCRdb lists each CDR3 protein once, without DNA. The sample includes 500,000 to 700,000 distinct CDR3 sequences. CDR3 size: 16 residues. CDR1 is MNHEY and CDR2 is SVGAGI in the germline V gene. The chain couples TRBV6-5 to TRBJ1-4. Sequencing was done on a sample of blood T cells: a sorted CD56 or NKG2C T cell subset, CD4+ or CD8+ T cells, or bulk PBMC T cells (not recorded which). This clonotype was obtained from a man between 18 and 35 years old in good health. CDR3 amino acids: CASSYLRGGNNEKLFF.